One and the same sample provided the 17 T cell receptor beta chains below, sequenced in a study of blood T cell repertoires in COVID-19. The assay was immunoSEQ multiplex PCR, and TCRdb's table has in-frame clones only and misses some. The sample gives approximately 140,000 clones, 88% of which show up once; about 2.3% is in the top ten. Sequencing was done on a sample of peripheral blood. Receptor source: a human donor in a cohort sampled during active COVID-19.

The chain has TRBV20-1 and TRBJ2-3; 9 nucleotides agree with TRBD2. Trimming took 3 bases from V and 6 from J; bases not matched to a gene: 7. The CDR3 is 14 residues long. Germline CDR1 DFQATT, CDR2 SNEGSKA (reference sequence). The CDR3 DNA reads as TGCAGTGCTAGTAGTAGTCTAGCGGGGGATACGCAGTATTTT. It encodes CSASSSLAGDTQYF.

J is TRBJ2-5 and V is TRBV7-3; 9 nucleotides line up with TRBD1. The CDR3 is made up of 15 amino acids. CDR1 SGHTA and CDR2 FQGTGA come from the germline V gene. V was pared by 2 bases and J by 0 bases, with 1 base of the junction left unmatched. The CDR3 sequence is CASSLGTGYQETQYF. DNA for the CDR3: TGTGCCAGCAGCTTAGGGACAGGGTACCAAGAGACCCAGTACTTC.

This clone occurred once. The chain combines TRBV6-2 or TRBV6-3 with TRBJ1-1, with 7 bases matching TRBD1. Germline CDR1 and CDR2: MNHEY and SVGEGT. There are 15 residues in the CDR3. V dropped 5 bases and J dropped 4; count of bases not matched to a gene: 10. This chain's CDR3 is CASSRQGLPGTEAFF. CDR3 sequence (DNA): TGTGCCAGCAGTCGACAGGGACTGCCGGGCACTGAAGCTTTCTTT.

The V and J genes are TRBV4-1 and TRBJ1-3; D unclear. CDR1 MGHRA and CDR2 YSYEKL come from the germline V gene. The germline V and J ends were trimmed by 2 bases and 7 bases, with 12 bases remaining between them. The CDR3 is made up of 14 amino acids. CDR3 bases: TGCGCCAGCAGCCAACCGGGTAGGAGTAACACCATATATTTT. It is translated as CASSQPGRSNTIYF.

The count of this clone is one. The chain recombines TRBV30 with TRBJ1-1; 7 positions match TRBD1. Germline values: CDR1 GTSNPN, CDR2 SVGIG (reference sequence). This CDR3 has 14 residues. As DNA, the CDR3 is TGTGCAGTCACAGGGGTTTTCATGAACACTGAAGCTTTCTTT. It codes for CAVTGVFMNTEAFF.

The chain links TRBV18 to TRBJ2-1; 8 positions agree with TRBD2. In germline, CDR1 is KGHSH, CDR2 LQKENI. The CDR3 is 14 amino acids. Trimming removed 4 bases from V and 8 bases from J; junction bases left unmatched: 7. The CDR3 DNA is TGTGCCAGCTCACTGCGGGAGGCCGGGGATGAGCAGTTCTTC. Translated, it gives CASSLREAGDEQFF. Complete variable domain (other parts from reference TRBV18 and TRBJ2-1): NAGVMQNPRHLVRRRGQEARLRCSPMKGHSHVYWYRQLPEEGLKFMVYLQKENIIDESGMPKERFSAEFPKEGPSILRIQQVVRGDSAAYFCASSLREAGDEQFFGPGTRLTVL.

This sequence joins TRBV5-6 and TRBJ2-7, with 11 bases that match TRBD2. This CDR3 comprises 14 residues. Unmatched junction bases numbered 13, after V lost 4 bases and J lost 13 bases. Germline lookup yields CDR1 SGHDT and CDR2 YYEEEE. CDR3 sequence (DNA): TGTGCCAGCAGCCAGGGACTAGCGGTGGGGAAGGGATACTTC. Translating it yields CASSQGLAVGKGYF.

The chain carries TRBV19 and TRBJ2-7; 7 bases align to TRBD1. After removal of 4 bases from V and 2 bases from J, the junction contained 5 bases not matched to a gene. There are 14 residues in the CDR3. Germline assignment: CDR1 LNHDA and CDR2 SQIVND (reference sequence). The CDR3 loop reads CASSTRDSPYEQYF. The CDR3 DNA reads TGTGCCAGTAGTACCCGGGACAGCCCCTACGAGCAGTACTTC.

The chain has TRBV6-6 and TRBJ2-1; the D gene is possibly TRBD1 (6 bases). The CDR3 consists of 14 residues. V was shortened by 8 bases and J by 6 bases, with 17 bases between the two germline ends. Germline CDR1 MNHNY, CDR2 SVGAGI (reference sequence). The CDR3 region has the DNA TGTGCCAGCCGACCGACAGGAGGTTCCAATGAGCAGTTCTTC. Its translation: CASRPTGGSNEQFF.

The chain is built from TRBV20-1 and TRBJ1-1, with TRBD1 matching over 7 bases. The germline gives CDR1 DFQATT, CDR2 SNEGSKA (reference sequence). With 5 bases clipped from V and 10 bases from J, the junction kept 7 bases outside the gene matches. The CDR3 is 11 residues long. The DNA for the CDR3 is TGCAGTGCTCCAGGGGGAGTGAGAGCTTTCTTT. Its protein product is CSAPGGVRAFF.

The chain combines TRBV7-9 with TRBJ2-5, with D unresolved. CDR3 length: 17 residues. V lost 5 bases, J lost 5 bases, and 24 bases lay in between. CDR1 SEHNR and CDR2 FQNEAQ come from the germline V gene (reference sequence). This CDR3 is CASSPSDTLRGRETQYF. The DNA of the CDR3 is TGTGCCAGCAGCCCGTCGGATACCCTCCGAGGCCGGGAGACCCAGTACTTC. The entire variable domain, with the rest obtained from reference TRBV7-9 and TRBJ2-5, is as follows: DTGVSQNPRHKITKRGQNVTFRCDPISEHNRLYWYRQTLGQGPEFLTYFQNEAQLEKSRLLSDRFSAERPKGSFSTLEIQRTEQGDSAMYLCASSPSDTLRGRETQYFGPGTRLLVL.

This rearrangement joins TRBV6-2 or TRBV6-3 to TRBJ1-5; no clear D gene. V gave up 6 bases and J gave up 4 bases, with 13 bases separating them. The germline V gene has CDR1 MNHEY and CDR2 SVGEGT. The CDR3 is 14 residues long. The CDR3: CASSPGSRNQPQHF. The CDR3 nucleotides are TGTGCCAGCAGCCCGGGGAGTCGGAATCAGCCCCAGCATTTT.

V is TRBV5-5 and J is TRBJ2-1; 7 bases line up with TRBD2. Unmatched junction bases numbered 6, after V lost 0 bases and J lost 6 bases. This CDR3 comprises 15 residues. Germline assignment: CDR1 SGHKS and CDR2 YYEKEE (reference sequence). The DNA for the CDR3 is TGTGCCAGCAGCTTGGCGGCAGGGAGGGGCAATGAGCAGTTCTTC. It yields the protein CASSLAAGRGNEQFF.

The chain has TRBV5-5 and TRBJ2-5; 12 positions match TRBD1. The CDR3 contains 17 residues. V trimming: 2 bases; J trimming: 6 bases; junction bases outside the gene matches: 11. The V gene's germline CDR1 is SGHKS and CDR2 YYEKEE (reference sequence). CDR3 nucleotides: TGTGCCAGCAGCTTCGACCCCGGGACAGGGGGCTTGAAGACCCAGTACTTC. This translates into CASSFDPGTGGLKTQYF.

The chain joins TRBV5-5 to TRBJ1-5; D unresolved. The CDR3 runs to 14 residues. V was pared by 2 bases and J by 0 bases, with 6 bases between. From germline, CDR1 is SGHKS and CDR2 YYEKEE (reference sequence). The CDR3 loop reads CASSFEHSNQPQHF. The CDR3 DNA sequence: TGTGCCAGCAGCTTCGAACATAGCAATCAGCCCCAGCATTTT.

V usage is TRBV7-2 and J usage is TRBJ2-5; possible D gene TRBD1, 6 bases. Germline assignment: CDR1 SGHTA and CDR2 FQGNSA. The CDR3 extends over 14 amino acids. V lost 5 bases, J lost 5 bases, and 15 bases lay in between. CDR3 sequence: CASSPQGNMETQYF. CDR3 sequence (DNA): TGTGCCAGCAGCCCACAGGGTAATATGGAGACCCAGTACTTC.

The chain's CDR3 is CASSLIGGRLQYF. The DNA for the CDR3 is TGTGCCAGCAGTTTAATAGGAGGGAGACTACAGTACTTC. This chain connects TRBV28 to TRBJ2-7; tentatively, D is TRBD2 (6 bases). Germline V CDR1 and CDR2: MDHEN, SYDVKM. The ends were cut back, 2 bases at V and 10 bases at J, with 15 bases in the middle. The CDR3 totals 13 residues.